The T cell receptor beta chain described here comes from a study of T cells in Graves' hyperthyroidism and ophthalmopathy. The CDR3 consists of 16 residues. The germline V gene encodes CDR1 SGHTA and CDR2 FQGTGA. V dropped 1 base and J dropped 2; count of bases not matched to a gene: 4. In its sample, this clonotype was seen a few times. Regions amplified from RNA transcripts were the TCR beta CDR3 regions. A set of HTBI primers served as the primers for a first-round RT-PCR of the TCR CDR3. Each CDR3 protein is one row after TCRdb ran MiXCR on the multiplex PCR reads. Of 400,000 to 450,000 distinct CDR3 sequences listed, about 14% are singletons.

The chain couples TRBV7-3 to TRBJ2-2; 7 positions match TRBD2. Source material: blood. This TCR was recovered from a man between 18 and 29 years old with Graves' ophthalmopathy. CDR3 region: CASSLMQAGNTGELFF. The CDR3 DNA reads TGTGCCAGCAGCTTAATGCAAGCGGGAAACACCGGGGAGCTGTTTTTT.